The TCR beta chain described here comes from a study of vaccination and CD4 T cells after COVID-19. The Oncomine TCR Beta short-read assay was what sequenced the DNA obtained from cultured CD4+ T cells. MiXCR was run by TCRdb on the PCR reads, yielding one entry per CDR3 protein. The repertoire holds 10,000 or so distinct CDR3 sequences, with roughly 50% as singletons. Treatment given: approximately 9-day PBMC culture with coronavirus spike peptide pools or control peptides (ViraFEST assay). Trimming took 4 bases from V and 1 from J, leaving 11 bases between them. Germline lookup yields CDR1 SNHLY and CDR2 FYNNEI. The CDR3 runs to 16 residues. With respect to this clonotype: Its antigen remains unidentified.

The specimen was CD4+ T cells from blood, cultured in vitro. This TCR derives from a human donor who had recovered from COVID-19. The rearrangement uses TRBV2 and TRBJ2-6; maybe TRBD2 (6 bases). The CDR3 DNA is TGTGCCAGCAGTGTTGGGGGGTGGTCTGGGGCCAACGTCCTGACTTTC. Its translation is CASSVGGWSGANVLTF. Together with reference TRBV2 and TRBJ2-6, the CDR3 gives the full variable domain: EPEVTQTPSHQVTQMGQEVILRCVPISNHLYFYWYRQILGQKVEFLVSFYNNEISEKSEIFDDQFSVERPDGSNFTLKIRSTKLEDSAMYFCASSVGGWSGANVLTFGAGSRLTVL.